Shown below are 5 T cell receptor beta chains from a single sample sequenced in a study of blood T cell repertoires in COVID-19. This table comes from immunoSEQ multiplex PCR, and its TCRdb copy is limited to in-frame clones, with some not included. The profile shows tens of thousands of clones, roughly 84% of them singletons. Sequenced: peripheral blood. The receptors were gathered from a man older than 75 with active or convalescent COVID-19.

The V and J genes are TRBV6-5 and TRBJ1-1, with 7 bases matching TRBD1. This CDR3 has 15 amino acids. J was trimmed by 3 bases and V by 0 bases; bases with no gene match: 4. The germline V gene has CDR1 MNHEY and CDR2 SVGAGI. CDR3 sequence (DNA): TGTGCCAGCAGTTACTCAACAGGGGCGGACACTGAAGCTTTCTTT. The encoded protein is CASSYSTGADTEAFF.

J is TRBJ1-2 and V is TRBV6-5; maybe TRBD1 (5 bases). Between the trimmed V and J ends, which lost 6 bases and 1 base, there was a span of 12 bases. Germline CDR1 reads MNHEY; CDR2 reads SVGAGI. This CDR3 is 14 amino acids long. CDR3 protein: CASRSNRLNYGYTF. CDR3 sequence (DNA): TGTGCCAGCAGATCAAACAGGCTTAACTATGGCTACACCTTC.

The genes are TRBV19 and TRBJ1-5; D is ambiguous. Trimming pared 3 bases from V and 0 bases from J, leaving 3 bases between. Germline CDR1 LNHDA, CDR2 SQIVND (reference sequence). The CDR3 loop spans 13 amino acids. DNA for the CDR3: TGTGCCAGTAGTATTAGTAGCAATCAGCCCCAGCATTTT. Amino acids: CASSISSNQPQHF.

The table lists this clone with a few counts. The chain carries TRBV7-9 and TRBJ2-1, with TRBD2 matching 11 bases. This CDR3 has 14 amino acids. Per germline, CDR1 SEHNR and CDR2 FQNEAQ (reference sequence). The ends lost 5 bases at V and 5 bases at J; junction bases unmatched: 2. CDR3 sequence: CASSLLAGDNEQFF. The DNA of the CDR3 is TGTGCCAGCAGCCTACTAGCGGGAGACAATGAGCAGTTCTTC.

V usage is TRBV6-6 and J usage is TRBJ1-4; 7 bases match TRBD1. The V segment lost 2 bases and the J segment 8 bases; nucleotides outside the gene matches: 5. The CDR3 covers 14 residues. Germline lookup yields CDR1 MNHNY and CDR2 SVGAGI (reference sequence). CDR3 region: CASSYRGRREKLFF. The CDR3 DNA reads as TGTGCCAGCAGTTACAGGGGGCGCAGAGAAAAACTGTTTTTT.